This passage covers 27 T cell receptor beta chains from one sample sequenced in a study of siplizumab effects on memory and regulatory T cells. Assay used: immunoSEQ multiplex PCR; TCRdb lists only in-frame clones, some missing. The table lists some 110,000 clones, approximately 94% of them singletons. Sequencing was performed on CD4+ T cells sorted from blood. Every receptor here comes from a human donor in good health.

The V and J genes are TRBV2 and TRBJ1-6; 8 nucleotides line up with TRBD1. Looked up from germline, CDR1 is SNHLY and CDR2 is FYNNEI. The CDR3 is 16 amino acids. The junction had 15 bases not matched to a gene; V was cut back by 6 bases and J by 11 bases. CDR3 loop: CASRDLTGVPLTPLHF. The CDR3 DNA sequence: TGTGCCAGCAGAGACCTGACAGGGGTGCCTCTCACACCCCTCCACTTT.

The chain couples TRBV19 to TRBJ2-1; D is ambiguous. The length of the CDR3 is 15 residues. V lost 7 bases and J 2 bases, leaving 15 bases between the germline ends. Germline CDR1 and CDR2: LNHDA and SQIVND (reference sequence). The CDR3 coding sequence is TGTGCCAGTACCAAGGGCCTCCGAACCTACAATGAGCAGTTCTTC. Amino acid sequence: CASTKGLRTYNEQFF.

This chain joins TRBV18 and TRBJ1-2, with a possible D match to TRBD1 (6 bases). The CDR3 covers 17 residues. Germline-derived CDR1 and CDR2 are KGHSH and LQKENI. V dropped 2 bases and J dropped 1 base, with 17 bases sitting between them. The CDR3 bases are TGTGCCAGCTCACCAATCCTCCGGGACACTTTTAACTATGGCTACACCTTC. Amino acid sequence: CASSPILRDTFNYGYTF.

This sequence joins TRBV6-1 and TRBJ2-7; D is unresolved. Germline V gene data show CDR1 as MNHNS and CDR2 as SASEGT. The CDR3 length is 12 residues. V lost 3 bases, J lost 3 bases, and 6 bases lay in between. CDR3 residues: CASSDRFYEQYF. The CDR3 DNA is TGTGCCAGCAGTGACCGATTCTACGAGCAGTACTTC.

The CDR3 is CASSAAAGTDTQYF. The CDR3 bases are TGTGCCAGCAGTGCGGCAGCGGGCACAGATACGCAGTATTTT. The chain is built from TRBV2 and TRBJ2-3; D is perhaps TRBD2 (5 bases). The V and J ends lost 4 bases and 1 base respectively, with 9 bases between them. Germline values: CDR1 SNHLY, CDR2 FYNNEI. CDR3 length equals 14 residues.

The chain combines TRBV7-9 with TRBJ2-7; D possibly corresponds to TRBD2 (5 bases). The germline gives CDR1 SEHNR, CDR2 FQNEAQ (reference sequence). This CDR3 comprises 13 residues. Trimming pared 5 bases from V and 3 bases from J, leaving 11 bases between. The CDR3 bases are TGTGCCAGCAGCACCGAGACTAACTACGAGCAGTACTTC. Translation: CASSTETNYEQYF.

CDR3 region: CASSILDSPLHF. Written as DNA, the CDR3 is TGTGCCAGTAGTATCCTGGATTCACCCCTCCACTTT. The genes are TRBV19 and TRBJ1-6, with unresolved D. CDR1 and CDR2 (germline): LNHDA, SQIVND (reference sequence). This CDR3 comprises 12 residues. V lost 3 bases and J lost 8, with 5 bases in between.

The genes are TRBV9 and TRBJ2-7, with TRBD1 matching 7 bases. The CDR3 has 15 amino acids. Trimming removed 3 bases from V and 6 bases from J; junction bases left unmatched: 12. In germline, CDR1 is SGDLS, CDR2 YYNGEE. The CDR3 spells CASSAASGTAGEQYF. The CDR3 bases are TGTGCCAGCAGCGCAGCCTCCGGGACAGCAGGCGAGCAGTACTTC.

The CDR3 reads CASRAGQGYEQFF. CDR3 nucleotides: TGTGCCAGCAGGGCCGGACAGGGCTATGAGCAGTTCTTC. The chain uses TRBV7-2 and TRBJ2-1; TRBD1 matches 8 bases. The ends lost 6 bases at V and 8 bases at J; junction bases unmatched: 6. The CDR3 consists of 13 residues. Germline V gives CDR1 SGHTA, CDR2 FQGNSA. The whole variable domain, remainder taken from reference TRBV7-2 and TRBJ2-1, is GAGVSQSPSNKVTEKGKDVELRCDPISGHTALYWYRQSLGQGLEFLIYFQGNSAPDKSGLPSDRFSAERTGGSVSTLTIQRTQQEDSAVYLCASRAGQGYEQFFGPGTRLTVL.

The chain combines TRBV29-1 with TRBJ1-5; D not resolved. Germline CDR1 SQVTM, CDR2 ANQGSEA. V lost 8 bases and J 5 bases, leaving 16 bases between the germline ends. The CDR3 has 13 amino acids. The CDR3 sequence: CSPKGIAYQPQHF. The CDR3 region has the DNA TGCAGCCCCAAGGGAATAGCTTATCAGCCCCAGCATTTT. Combining the CDR3 with reference TRBV29-1 and TRBJ1-5 gives the whole variable domain SAVISQKPSRDICQRGTSLTIQCQVDSQVTMMFWYRQQPGQSLTLIATANQGSEATYESGFVIDKFPISRPNLTFSTLTVSNMSPEDSSIYLCSPKGIAYQPQHFGDGTRLSIL.

V gene TRBV18 combines with J gene TRBJ1-1, with TRBD1 matching 9 bases. The germline V gene has CDR1 KGHSH and CDR2 LQKENI. This CDR3 region has 14 residues. V lost 2 bases and J lost 5; bases outside the gene matches: 3. The CDR3: CASSPGQGRTEAFF. The CDR3 DNA follows: TGTGCCAGCTCACCAGGACAGGGGCGAACTGAAGCTTTCTTT.

The J gene is TRBJ2-1, the V gene TRBV7-6; D remains ambiguous. V gave up 0 bases and J gave up 4 bases, with 10 bases separating them. CDR1 and CDR2 (germline): SGHVS, FNYEAQ. This CDR3 has 15 amino acids. The CDR3 coding sequence is TGTGCCAGCAGCTTAGCGCGTGGAACATACAATGAGCAGTTCTTC. Encoded protein: CASSLARGTYNEQFF. The entire variable domain, with the rest obtained from reference TRBV7-6 and TRBJ2-1, is as follows: GAGVSQSPRYKVTKRGQDVALRCDPISGHVSLYWYRQALGQGPEFLTYFNYEAQQDKSGLPNDRFSAERPEGSISTLTIQRTEQRDSAMYRCASSLARGTYNEQFFGPGTRLTVL.

The table lists this clone with a count of one. The chain employs TRBV9 and TRBJ1-1; D uncertain. The CDR3 is 15 amino acids. Germline V gene sequence: CDR1 SGDLS, CDR2 YYNGEE. V was shortened by 2 bases and J by 6 bases, with 17 bases between the two germline ends. CDR3 protein: CASSVSTDGSAEAFF. The CDR3 nucleotides are TGTGCCAGCAGCGTTTCCACCGACGGATCGGCTGAAGCTTTCTTT.

This chain links TRBV5-6 with TRBJ2-5; D is unresolved. CDR3 length: 12 residues. Trimming removed 0 bases from V and 6 bases from J, with 6 bases in between. Germline V gene sequence: CDR1 SGHDT, CDR2 YYEEEE. CDR3 in amino acids: CASSLVGKTQYF. CDR3 DNA sequence: TGTGCCAGCAGCTTGGTCGGAAAGACCCAGTACTTC.

The CDR3, as DNA: TGCGCCAGCAGCTTGATTATGGGTGGCGAGCAGTACTTC. Its protein product is CASSLIMGGEQYF. The chain joins TRBV5-1 to TRBJ2-7; D gene unclear. With 1 base removed from V and 6 bases from J, the gap between germline ends came to 11 bases. Germline CDR1 and CDR2: SGHRS and YFSETQ. This CDR3 comprises 13 residues.

The V call is TRBV11-2, the J call TRBJ1-6; D is ambiguous. The V end was cut by 1 base, the J end by 6 bases, with 4 bases between. CDR1 is SGHAT and CDR2 is FQNNGV in the germline V gene. This CDR3 region has 13 residues. The CDR3 region has the DNA TGTGCCAGCAGCTTAGGGGCTAATTCACCCCTCCACTTT. Encoded protein: CASSLGANSPLHF.

The chain has TRBV7-2 and TRBJ1-5, with 7 nucleotides matching TRBD1. V lost 5 bases to trimming and J lost 4 bases; unmatched junction nucleotides: 8. The CDR3 totals 15 residues. Germline-derived CDR1 and CDR2 are SGHTA and FQGNSA. The DNA for the CDR3 is TGTGCCAGCAGCCAGGGGGGTGGCAGAAATCAGCCCCAGCATTTT. It codes for CASSQGGGRNQPQHF.

This clone occurred a few times. The V and J genes are TRBV5-4 and TRBJ1-2; 8 nucleotides align to TRBD1. Germline V lookup: CDR1 SGHNT, CDR2 YYREEE (reference sequence). The CDR3 is 15 amino acids. Unmatched junction bases numbered 9, after V lost 4 bases and J lost 4 bases. In DNA form, the CDR3 reads TGTGCCAGCAGCACCGACAGGGGCATCGGCTATGGCTACACCTTC. Encoded protein: CASSTDRGIGYGYTF.

This chain links TRBV7-9 with TRBJ1-1; D remains unclear. The CDR3 runs to 12 residues. V was clipped by 1 base and J by 4 bases, with 4 bases between them. Germline values: CDR1 SEHNR, CDR2 FQNEAQ (reference sequence). The CDR3 sequence: CASSLEVTEAFF. For the CDR3, the DNA is TGTGCCAGCAGCTTAGAGGTCACTGAAGCTTTCTTT.

This rearrangement joins TRBV4-2 to TRBJ1-4; a weak D match, TRBD1 (5 bases). Germline-derived CDR1 and CDR2 are LGHNA and YNFKEQ. The CDR3 has 14 residues. Between the trimmed V and J ends, which lost 6 bases and 5 bases, there was a span of 13 bases. The CDR3 DNA reads as TGTGCCAGCAGGGAAGGGTGGGGGAATGAAAAACTGTTTTTT. Translated, it gives CASREGWGNEKLFF.

This clone showed up just once. The chain carries TRBV5-1 and TRBJ1-1, with TRBD1 identical over 7 bases. V lost 3 bases, J lost 2 bases, and 7 bases stayed unmatched. This CDR3 comprises 15 residues. Per the germline V gene, CDR1 is SGHRS and CDR2 is YFSETQ. CDR3 in amino acids: CASSYTLGGNTEAFF. Here the CDR3 DNA reads TGCGCCAGCAGCTATACCCTAGGGGGCAACACTGAAGCTTTCTTT.

V is TRBV27 and J is TRBJ1-6, with D maybe TRBD1 (5 bases). Germline CDR1 and CDR2: MNHEY and SMNVEV (reference sequence). V lost 4 bases and J lost 9, with 16 bases in between. The CDR3 totals 15 residues. CDR3 loop: CASSSNFRVGSPLHF. CDR3 nucleotides: TGTGCCAGCAGTTCGAACTTCAGGGTTGGTTCACCCCTCCACTTT.

CDR3 sequence reads: CAIRTLAGDSIDEQFF. CDR3 sequence (DNA): TGTGCCATCAGGACCCTAGCGGGAGACTCGATCGATGAGCAGTTCTTC. The rearrangement uses TRBV10-3 and TRBJ2-1, with 10 bases matching TRBD2. This CDR3 region has 16 residues. Losses at the gene ends were 6 bases for V and 8 bases for J; bases not matched to a gene: 13. Germline V gives CDR1 ENHRY, CDR2 SYGVKD.

V gene TRBV6-6 combines with J gene TRBJ2-1; D remains ambiguous. The CDR3 consists of 15 residues. CDR1 and CDR2 from the germline V gene are MNHNY and SVGAGI (reference sequence). Trimming cost V 6 bases and J 2 bases, with 14 bases left between them. CDR3 bases: TGTGCCAGCAGGCTACTCCAGGCCCCCTACAATGAGCAGTTCTTC. As protein: CASRLLQAPYNEQFF.

This chain connects TRBV25-1 to TRBJ2-7; no reliable D call. The V gene's germline CDR1 is MGHDK and CDR2 SYGVNS. Trimming removed 2 bases at V and 2 bases at J, with 10 bases between. This CDR3 region has 14 residues. The CDR3 reads CASSEPAETYEQYF. CDR3 nucleotides: TGTGCCAGCAGTGAACCGGCCGAAACCTACGAGCAGTACTTC.

The chain uses TRBV9 and TRBJ2-1; 10 bases are a match to TRBD2. The J segment lost 4 bases and the V segment lost 4 bases, leaving 8 bases of the junction unmatched. CDR3 length: 16 amino acids. Germline CDR1 reads SGDLS; CDR2 reads YYNGEE. For the CDR3, the DNA is TGTGCCAGCAGCACAATAGCGGGAGGAACGTACAATGAGCAGTTCTTC. It is translated as CASSTIAGGTYNEQFF.

In this sample, this clone turned up once. The chain recombines TRBV30 with TRBJ2-3, with TRBD1 identical over 9 bases. Trimming cost V 1 base and J 7 bases; bases outside gene matches: 9. This CDR3 has 15 residues. CDR1 is GTSNPN, CDR2 SVGIG, per germline (reference sequence). The CDR3 spells CAWSGGTGQRNTQYF. The CDR3 DNA follows: TGTGCCTGGAGTGGTGGGACAGGGCAGCGGAATACGCAGTATTTT.